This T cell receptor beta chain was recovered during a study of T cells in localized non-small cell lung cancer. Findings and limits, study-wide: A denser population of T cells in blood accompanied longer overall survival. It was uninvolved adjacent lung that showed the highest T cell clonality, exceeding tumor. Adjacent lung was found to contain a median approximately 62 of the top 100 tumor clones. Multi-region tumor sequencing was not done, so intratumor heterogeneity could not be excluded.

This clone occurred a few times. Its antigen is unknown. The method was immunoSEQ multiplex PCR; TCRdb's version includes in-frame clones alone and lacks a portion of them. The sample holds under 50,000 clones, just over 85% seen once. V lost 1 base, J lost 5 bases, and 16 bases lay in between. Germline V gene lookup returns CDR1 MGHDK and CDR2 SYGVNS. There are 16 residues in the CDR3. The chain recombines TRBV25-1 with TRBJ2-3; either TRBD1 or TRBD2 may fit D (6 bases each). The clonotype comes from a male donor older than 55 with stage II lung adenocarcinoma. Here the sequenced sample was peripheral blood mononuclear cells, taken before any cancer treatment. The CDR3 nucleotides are TGTGCCAGCAGTGAATTAAGAGCCGGAGGGGGAGATACGCAGTATTTT. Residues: CASSELRAGGGDTQYF.